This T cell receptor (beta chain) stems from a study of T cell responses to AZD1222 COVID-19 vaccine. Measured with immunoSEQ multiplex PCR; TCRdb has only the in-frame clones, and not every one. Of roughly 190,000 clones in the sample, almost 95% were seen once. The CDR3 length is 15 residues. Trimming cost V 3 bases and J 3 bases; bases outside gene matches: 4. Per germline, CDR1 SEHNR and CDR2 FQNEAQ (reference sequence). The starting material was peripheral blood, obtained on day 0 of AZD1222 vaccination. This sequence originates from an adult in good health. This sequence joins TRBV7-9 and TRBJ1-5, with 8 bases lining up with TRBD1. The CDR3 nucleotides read TGTGCCAGCAGCTTGGGGACAGGCCTCAATCAGCCCCAGCATTTT. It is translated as CASSLGTGLNQPQHF.